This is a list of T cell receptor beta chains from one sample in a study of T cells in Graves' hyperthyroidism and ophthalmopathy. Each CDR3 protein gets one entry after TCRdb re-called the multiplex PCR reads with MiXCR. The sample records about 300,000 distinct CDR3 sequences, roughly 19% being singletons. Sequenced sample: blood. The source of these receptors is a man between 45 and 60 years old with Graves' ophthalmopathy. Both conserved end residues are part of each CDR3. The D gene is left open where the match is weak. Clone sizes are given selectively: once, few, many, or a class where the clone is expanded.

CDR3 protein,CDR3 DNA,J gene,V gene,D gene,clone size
CASSQNPSGGYEQYF,TGTGCCAGCAGCCAAAACCCCTCCGGGGGTTACGAGCAGTACTTC,TRBJ2-7,TRBV3-1,-,few
CASSFSRISGNTIYF,TGTGCCAGCAGCTTCTCCAGGATCTCTGGAAACACCATATATTTT,TRBJ1-3,TRBV7-8,-,few
CAWGQLQGGADTQYF,TGTGCCTGGGGACAGTTACAGGGCGGCGCAGATACGCAGTATTTT,TRBJ2-3,TRBV30,-,-
CSASLAGGRSATQYF,TGCAGTGCTAGTCTGGCGGGAGGCCGGTCGGCGACCCAGTACTTC,TRBJ2-5,TRBV20-1,TRBD2,many
CASSLDLWGTEAFF,TGTGCCAGCAGCTTAGACTTATGGGGGACTGAAGCTTTCTTT,TRBJ1-1,TRBV11-2,-,-
CASSLPYTSWHF,TGTGCCAGCAGTTTACCCTATACCAGTTGGCACTTC,TRBJ2-5,TRBV28,-,many
CASSLADRTRETQYF,TGTGCCAGCAGTCTCGCTGACAGGACACGAGAGACCCAGTACTTC,TRBJ2-5,TRBV7-2,-,many
CASTLDGMRNTEAFF,TGTGCCAGCACCTTGGACGGAATGAGGAACACTGAAGCTTTCTTT,TRBJ1-1,TRBV28,-,-
CASTDRVYDTQYF,TGTGCCAGCACGGACAGGGTTTATGATACGCAGTATTTT,TRBJ2-3,TRBV2,TRBD1,many
CASSPLALRDTEAFF,TGTGCCAGCAGTCCCCTGGCCCTAAGGGACACTGAAGCTTTCTTT,TRBJ1-1,TRBV28,-,many
CASRRTTLGTGVEQYF,TGTGCCAGCAGGAGGACAACCTTGGGGACAGGGGTCGAGCAGTACTTC,TRBJ2-7,TRBV2,TRBD1,-
CASSDVVYQETQYF,TGTGCCAGCAGTGATGTGGTCTACCAAGAGACCCAGTACTTC,TRBJ2-5,TRBV6-1,-,many
CASSKRLAGGGFSSYNEQFF,TGTGCCAGCAGCAAACGACTAGCGGGAGGAGGTTTTAGCTCCTACAATGAGCAGTTCTTC,TRBJ2-1,TRBV6-2/TRBV6-3,TRBD2,few
CASSKGDQVPEQFF,TGCGCCAGCAGCAAAGGGGACCAGGTACCTGAGCAGTTCTTC,TRBJ2-1,TRBV5-1,-,many
CASAPRGASHGYTF,TGTGCCAGCGCTCCCCGCGGGGCGTCCCATGGCTACACCTTC,TRBJ1-2,TRBV7-2,-,-
CASSEIGPLVIEKLFF,TGTGCCAGCAGCGAGATAGGACCTCTGGTAATCGAAAAACTGTTTTTT,TRBJ1-4,TRBV27,-,-
CSGREGVGSPLHF,TGCAGTGGTCGGGAAGGGGTAGGATCACCCCTCCACTTT,TRBJ1-6,TRBV20-1,-,-
CAIRATTGDRGAEAFF,TGTGCCATCAGGGCTACGACAGGGGACCGGGGCGCTGAAGCTTTCTTT,TRBJ1-1,TRBV10-3,TRBD1,few
CATSSRWDDHGYTF,TGTGCCACCAGCAGTAGATGGGACGACCATGGCTACACCTTC,TRBJ1-2,TRBV15,-,many
CASTFSGRSSNEQFF,TGTGCCAGCACCTTTAGCGGGAGATCCTCCAATGAGCAGTTCTTC,TRBJ2-1,TRBV27,TRBD2,-
CASSGRVTGELFF,TGTGCCAGCAGCGGGCGAGTCACCGGGGAGCTGTTTTTT,TRBJ2-2,TRBV12-3/TRBV12-4,-,few
CASSYGTSLAKNIQYF,TGCGCCAGCAGCTACGGGACATCCCTAGCCAAAAACATTCAGTACTTC,TRBJ2-4,TRBV5-1,-,-
CASSLAAGQTQYF,TGTGCCAGCAGCTTGGCCGCGGGGCAGACCCAGTACTTC,TRBJ2-5,TRBV11-1,-,many
CASRIQGARGNQPQHF,TGTGCCAGCAGGATACAGGGGGCACGGGGCAATCAGCCCCAGCATTTT,TRBJ1-5,TRBV6-1,TRBD1,few
CGADGRGQLNYGYTF,TGCGGTGCTGACGGGAGAGGACAGCTTAACTATGGCTACACCTTC,TRBJ1-2,TRBV20-1,-,-
CASSLRLAGGPDTQYF,TGTGCCAGCAGCCTTAGACTAGCGGGAGGGCCAGATACGCAGTATTTT,TRBJ2-3,TRBV5-6,TRBD2,-
CASSPGNREGGYTF,TGTGCCAGCTCACCAGGGAACAGGGAAGGTGGCTACACCTTC,TRBJ1-2,TRBV18,-,-
CACTVGAGELFF,TGTGCCTGCACCGTCGGTGCCGGGGAGCTGTTTTTT,TRBJ2-2,TRBV30,-,many
CASSELRAQGEQYF,TGTGCCAGCAGTGAATTAAGAGCTCAGGGGGAGCAGTACTTC,TRBJ2-7,TRBV2,-,many
CAWLSPSPEAFF,TGTGCCTGGTTGTCCCCGAGCCCTGAAGCTTTCTTT,TRBJ1-1,TRBV30,-,many
CASSPSIFTLADLNTGELFF,TGTGCCAGCAGCCCATCCATCTTTACACTAGCGGACTTGAACACCGGGGAGCTGTTTTTT,TRBJ2-2,TRBV5-6,TRBD2,-
CASSPMRGGETQYF,TGTGCCAGCAGCCCCATGCGCGGAGGCGAGACCCAGTACTTC,TRBJ2-5,TRBV7-9,-,many
CAAGDNQPQHF,TGTGCCGCAGGGGACAATCAGCCCCAGCATTTT,TRBJ1-5,TRBV19,-,-
CASSRQGARTYEQYF,TGTGCCAGCAGTCGACAGGGGGCGCGGACCTACGAGCAGTACTTC,TRBJ2-7,TRBV28,TRBD1,-
CASSPRTAGANVLTF,TGTGCCAGCAGCCCAAGGACCGCTGGGGCCAACGTCCTGACTTTC,TRBJ2-6,TRBV5-8,-,few
CSARRGQGGNQPQHF,TGCAGTGCTAGGAGAGGACAGGGCGGCAATCAGCCCCAGCATTTT,TRBJ1-5,TRBV20-1,TRBD1,-
CASSPRDRGSGETQYF,TGTGCCAGCAGTCCAAGGGACAGGGGTTCCGGAGAGACCCAGTACTTC,TRBJ2-5,TRBV27,TRBD1,few
CASSYPTSGRDYEQYF,TGTGCCAGCAGTTACCCGACTAGCGGGAGAGATTACGAGCAGTACTTC,TRBJ2-7,TRBV28,TRBD2,many
CASSEPGLAGAPGELFF,TGCGCCAGCAGTGAGCCGGGACTAGCGGGAGCCCCCGGGGAGCTGTTTTTT,TRBJ2-2,TRBV10-2,TRBD2,-
CSARVSGGWNTEAFF,TGCAGCGCACGGGTGTCAGGGGGCTGGAACACTGAAGCTTTCTTT,TRBJ1-1,TRBV29-1,TRBD1,few
CASSLEFGGSPTDTQYF,TGTGCCAGCAGCTTAGAGTTTGGCGGGAGCCCGACAGACACGCAGTATTTT,TRBJ2-3,TRBV7-9,TRBD2,-
CSVIPGQRNTEAFF,TGCAGTGTGATACCGGGACAGCGTAACACTGAAGCTTTCTTT,TRBJ1-1,TRBV20-1,TRBD1,-
CASSTEGLAGGNEQFF,TGTGCCAGTAGTACGGAGGGACTAGCGGGTGGCAATGAGCAGTTCTTC,TRBJ2-1,TRBV19,TRBD2,-
CASSGRAGEAFGQETQYF,TGTGCCAGCAGTGGACGAGCGGGAGAAGCCTTTGGGCAAGAGACCCAGTACTTC,TRBJ2-5,TRBV2,TRBD2,many
CASSSGGTLRNQPQHF,TGTGCCAGCAGTTCGGGGGGAACCTTAAGGAATCAGCCCCAGCATTTT,TRBJ1-5,TRBV7-9,-,-
CASSLGPLGKSEAFF,TGTGCCAGCAGCCTTGGCCCCCTGGGGAAGTCTGAAGCTTTCTTT,TRBJ1-1,TRBV28,-,many
CASSEGRGEQFF,TGCGCCAGCAGTGAGGGGCGGGGTGAGCAGTTCTTC,TRBJ2-1,TRBV10-1,-,few
CASSYGESTDTQYF,TGTGCCAGCAGTTACGGAGAAAGCACAGATACGCAGTATTTT,TRBJ2-3,TRBV6-5,-,few
CASSLEAVLAGLETQYF,TGTGCCAGCAGCTTAGAGGCGGTACTAGCGGGATTGGAGACCCAGTACTTC,TRBJ2-5,TRBV7-9,TRBD2,many
CASSGQSEAFF,TGTGCCAGCTCAGGACAGTCTGAAGCTTTCTTT,TRBJ1-1,TRBV18,-,many
CASSSFAEVAGGQEIQYF,TGTGCCAGCAGTTCATTTGCCGAAGTGGCGGGAGGACAAGAGATCCAGTACTTC,TRBJ2-5,TRBV28,TRBD2,-
CASSVDVGYGYTF,TGTGCCAGCAGTGTGGACGTTGGCTATGGCTACACCTTC,TRBJ1-2,TRBV2,-,many